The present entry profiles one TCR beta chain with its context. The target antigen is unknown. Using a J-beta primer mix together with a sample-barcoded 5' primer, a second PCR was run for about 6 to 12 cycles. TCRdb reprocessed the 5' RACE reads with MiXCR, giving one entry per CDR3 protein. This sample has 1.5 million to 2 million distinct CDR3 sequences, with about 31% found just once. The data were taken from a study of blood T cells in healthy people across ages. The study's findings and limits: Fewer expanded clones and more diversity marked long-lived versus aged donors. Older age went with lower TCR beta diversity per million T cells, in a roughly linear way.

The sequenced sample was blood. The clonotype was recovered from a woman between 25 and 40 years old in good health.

DNA of the CDR3: TGCAGTGCTAGAAAAACCGGGCCTTTATACGAGCAGTACTTC. It specifies CSARKTGPLYEQYF. This sequence joins TRBV20-1 and TRBJ2-7; D not certain. The germline gives CDR1 DFQATT, CDR2 SNEGSKA (reference sequence). The CDR3 spans 14 residues. The ends were cut back, 2 bases at V and 4 bases at J, with 15 bases in the middle.